This T cell receptor beta chain was recorded in a study of shared clonotypes between healthy human individuals. Of note for this clone: No antigen is known for it.

Profiled with immunoSEQ multiplex PCR; TCRdb holds only in-frame clones, not every one. The table lists approximately 740,000 clones, approximately 92% of them singletons. Germline V lookup: CDR1 MNHEY, CDR2 SMNVEV (reference sequence). Trimming removed 3 bases from V and 8 bases from J; junction bases left unmatched: 14. The CDR3 covers 16 residues. Overall study findings and caveats: A limitation of the genetic and exposure-history diversity represented arose from few donors.

CD45RO-negative CD8 cells positively selected for CCR7 made up the naive population, which excluded terminally differentiated effector memory CD45RA+ cells. The TCR comes from a man in his thirties or forties in good health. The specimen sequenced was naive CD8+ T cells sorted from blood. The J gene is TRBJ1-2, the V gene TRBV27, with 8 bases aligning to TRBD1. CDR3 region: CASSLTGDHSWGGYTF. The CDR3 DNA reads as TGTGCCAGCAGTTTGACAGGGGACCACTCTTGGGGGGGCTACACCTTC.